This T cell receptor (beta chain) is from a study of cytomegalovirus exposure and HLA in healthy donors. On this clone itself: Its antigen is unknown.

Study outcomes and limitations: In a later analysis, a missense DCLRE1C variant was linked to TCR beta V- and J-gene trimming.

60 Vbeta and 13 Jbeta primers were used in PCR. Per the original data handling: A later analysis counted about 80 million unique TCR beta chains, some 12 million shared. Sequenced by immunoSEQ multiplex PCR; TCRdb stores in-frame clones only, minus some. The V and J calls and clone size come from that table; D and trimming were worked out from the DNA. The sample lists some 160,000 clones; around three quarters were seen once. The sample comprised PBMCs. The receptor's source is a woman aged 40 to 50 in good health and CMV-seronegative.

CDR3 sequence: CATGTGHQPQHF. CDR3 DNA: TGTGCCACCGGGACAGGTCATCAGCCCCAGCATTTT. The chain uses TRBV15 and TRBJ1-5, with TRBD1 matching over 8 bases. With V trimmed by 8 bases and J by 5 bases, 2 bases remained unmatched. The CDR3 extends over 12 amino acids. Germline CDR1 reads LNHNV; CDR2 reads YYDKDF (reference sequence).